Below, one T cell receptor beta chain is given with its context. The specificity of this receptor is unknown. TCRdb lists the instrument as Illumina HiSeq 2000. TCR beta cDNA libraries were made by 5'RACE template switching that added a universal primer site and unique molecular identifiers. Synthesis of cDNA was primed from the TCR beta constant segment and was followed by two consecutive PCR amplification steps. The authors' pipeline ran thus. MIGEC was used to demultiplex reads and group the reads by UMI, and MiTCR was used to assemble and quantify clonotypes. To exclude erroneous sequences, only TCR cDNA sequences supported by at least two reads were retained. Downstream repertoire analysis used the tcR package, and clonotypes were matched across fractions by CDR3 nucleotide sequence plus V segment. VDJmatch was used to annotate antigen specificity against VDJdb, with one amino acid substitution in CDR3 allowed. Once TCRdb had reprocessed the reads, it stored one entry per CDR3 protein sequence and supplied no DNA. These V and J calls derive from TCRdb rather than the authors' analysis. Per the sample table, the count is 500,000 to 700,000 distinct CDR3 sequences. The ten largest clones take up roughly 3.5% of the sample.

The entry originates in a study of T cells expressing NK-cell markers (dated by TCRdb to the early 2020s). At the level of the whole study: Seven to nine donors provided sorted CD3+CD56+NKG2C+, CD3+CD56+NKG2C- and CD3+CD56-NKG2C+ T-cell subsets, whose TCR beta-chain repertoires were profiled. The study sequenced eight donors, all healthy volunteers chosen at random: three men and five women. Illumina HiSeq 2000/2500, MiSeq or NextSeq was used to sequence libraries as 2 x 150 bp reads. Among the eight sequenced donors, only one was HCMV-seronegative, while the other seven were HCMV-seropositive. Findings and caveats that apply to the study as a whole: It remained unclear whether the expanded NKG2C-expressing T cell clones were specific for HCMV antigens. Those dominant clonotypes were again the most abundant among CD3+CD56-NKG2C+ cells in four donors, at about 28.3-60.1%. For five or six donors, the dominant CD3+CD56+NKG2C+ clonotypes were among the top 10 CD8+ clonotypes and accounted for about 1.0-7.0% of CD8+ T cells.

To determine HCMV serostatus, a commercial ELISA kit was used to detect HCMV-specific IgG in serum. Ficoll density gradient centrifugation was used to isolate peripheral blood mononuclear cells from blood. The sequenced material came from blood T cells: a sorted CD56 or NKG2C T cell subset, CD4+ or CD8+ T cells, or bulk PBMC T cells (not recorded which). This TCR was sampled from a man younger than 30 in good health. Donor details come from another sample of the same person, matched by shared clones.

The CDR3 reads as follows: CASSFGYTGELFF. Recombination linked TRBV5-6 to TRBJ2-2. In the germline V gene, CDR1 corresponds to SGHDT and CDR2 to YYEEEE. The CDR3 numbers 13 residues from cysteine through phenylalanine. No DNA is recorded.